This T cell receptor beta chain is drawn from a study of vaccination effects on CD4 cells after COVID-19 (dated by TCRdb to the early 2020s). Regarding the study in general: In the ViraFEST assay, PBMC were stimulated with viral peptide pools, and TCR sequencing was then used to find antigen-specific CD4+ T cell clonotypes based on their expansion. Each participant got two doses of an mRNA SARS-CoV-2 vaccine, either BNT162b2 or mRNA-1273. Two million PBMC per well were cultured with 9 to 10 ug/ml peptides in IMDM containing roughly 5% human AB serum, about 10 IU/ml IL-2 and gentamicin. SARS-CoV-2 spike-specific CD4+ TCR repertoires were compared before and after mRNA vaccination in COVID-19 convalescent patients and in infection-naive vaccine recipients. A total of some eleven COVID-19 convalescent patients and a handful of SARS-CoV-2-naive healthy vaccine recipients were included in the full study. Cultures from other donors in the study were sequenced using the Oncomine TCR Beta short-read assay on an Illumina iSeq 100. Results the study describes overall, beyond this receptor: Only a small number of convalescent patients were included, and no early post-infection timepoints were available, which limited the study. At late post-vaccination timepoints, both infection-induced and vaccine-induced clones showed marked clonal contraction, consistent with waning T cell responses. In healthy vaccine recipients, vaccine-induced clones were almost all SARS-CoV-2 mono-reactive, with only 1 of 255 being cross-reactive with common cold coronaviruses.

After more than 9 days of culture, CD4+ T cells were isolated with the EasySep CD4+ T cell isolation kit. Negative nucleocapsid antibody results before and after vaccination confirmed that the healthy vaccine recipients had no prior SARS-CoV-2 infection. Half of the culture medium was replaced with fresh IL-2-containing medium on days 3 and 7. Unless noted otherwise, every peptide stimulation condition was cultured in triplicate wells. Using Ficoll-Paque Plus gradient centrifugation, PBMC were separated from whole blood and then either used fresh or cryopreserved at -140C. The QIAamp micro DNA kit was used to extract genomic DNA from the cultured CD4+ T cells. The protocol used for the library was the immunoSEQ multiplex PCR assay. DNA from the cultured and isolated CD4+ T cells underwent TCR beta CDR3 sequencing. Per the source publication's procedure: The analysis removed non-productive TCR sequences, trimmed reads to the CDR3 region, and retained only CDR3s that were 7 or more amino acids long. The MANAFEST web app was used to identify antigen-specific clonotypes by comparing expansion in peptide wells with expansion in reference cultures. To count as positive, a clone had to show expansion at FDR<0.05 compared with the reference and with all other wells, an odds ratio above 5, and a frequency above 0.1% in two replicate wells. A clonotype was defined as cross-reactive if the clonotype was significantly expanded both in SARS-CoV-2 spike wells and in at least one common cold coronavirus spike condition. CDR3 similarity was assessed by Levenshtein distance using the stringdist R package, and unrooted trees were constructed with ape in R 3.6.1. Sourced from immuneACCESS, this table was stored by TCRdb with only in-frame sequences that have V and J called. A share of the clones is absent; for the studies checked, an unresolved V gene accounts for under half, and the remainder has no known explanation. V, J and clone size reflect that table, while D and trimming were determined from the DNA. The sample table contains about 30,000 clones; only one count was recorded for roughly two thirds of them. The ten largest make up roughly 10% of the sample.

For this clone: No antigen is known for it. No base quality values were provided; no much bigger clone lies one nucleotide off.

This TCR came from a human donor who received a COVID-19 vaccine. The starting material was CD4+ T cells from PBMCs cultured without peptide, obtained before COVID-19 vaccination.

CDR3 protein: CASSLEAARNSPLHF. In nucleotide form, the sequence is TGTGCCAGCAGCTTGGAGGCAGCGCGGAATTCACCCCTCCACTTT. The chain was built from TRBV5-6 and TRBJ1-6; the D gene cannot be resolved reliably. Via the germline V gene, CDR1 is SGHDT and CDR2 YYEEEE. V is pared back by 0 bases and J by 7 bases, with 11 bases lying between the germline termini. Including cysteine and phenylalanine, the CDR3 has 15 amino acids. Only CDR3 DNA remains: 45 bases, in frame from the first base.